What follows is one TCR beta chain and its context. The antigen remains undetermined. Collection occurred without any documented infections or immune events in donors. Measured with immunoSEQ multiplex PCR; TCRdb has only the in-frame clones, and not every one. The sample records about 94,000 clones, approximately 85% being singletons. Germline V lookup: CDR1 MNHEY, CDR2 SMNVEV (reference sequence). There are 14 residues in the CDR3. Trimming removed 7 bases from V and 3 bases from J; junction bases left unmatched: 5. This sample was taken from a study of identifying expanded T cells in peripheral blood. Study-level findings and limits: Differentially abundant clones: about 1.2 between replicates, about 15 at roughly 2 weeks, roughly 18 at four.

The receptor was isolated from a person aged 18 to 70 in good health. The chain uses TRBV27 and TRBJ2-2; 7 bases map to TRBD1. Sequencing used blood. CDR3 amino acids: CASTPGQYTGELFF. CDR3 nucleotide sequence: TGTGCCAGCACTCCGGGACAGTACACCGGGGAGCTGTTTTTT.